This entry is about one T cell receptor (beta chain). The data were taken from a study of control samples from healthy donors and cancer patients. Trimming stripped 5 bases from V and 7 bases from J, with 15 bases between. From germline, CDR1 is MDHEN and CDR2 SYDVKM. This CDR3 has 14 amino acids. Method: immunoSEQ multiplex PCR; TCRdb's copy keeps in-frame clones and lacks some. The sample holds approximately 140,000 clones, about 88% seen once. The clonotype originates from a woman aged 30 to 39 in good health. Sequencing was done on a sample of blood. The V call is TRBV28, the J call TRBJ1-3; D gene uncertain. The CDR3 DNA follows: TGTGCCAGCAGTGCGATCCCTACGACCAACACCATATATTTT. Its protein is CASSAIPTTNTIYF.